Below, 9 T cell receptor beta chains from the same sample are listed, as sequenced in a study of cytomegalovirus exposure and HLA in healthy donors. With 60 Vbeta and 13 Jbeta primers, the PCR was carried out. Clones were sequenced by immunoSEQ multiplex PCR, and TCRdb holds only the in-frame ones, with some missing. The sample consists of approximately 110,000 clones, roughly four fifths of them appearing once. Sequences were obtained from PBMCs. These receptors all come from a man younger than 40 in good health and CMV-seropositive.

The J gene is TRBJ2-7, the V gene TRBV18, with 8 bases matching TRBD1. The germline V gene has CDR1 KGHSH and CDR2 LQKENI. Unmatched junction bases numbered 8, after V lost 2 bases and J lost 2 bases. The CDR3 extends over 16 amino acids. In nucleotides, the CDR3 is TGTGCCAGCTCACCAAGTAAAGGACAGGGAACCTACGAGCAGTACTTC. Translating it yields CASSPSKGQGTYEQYF.

The chain is built from TRBV18 and TRBJ2-7, with TRBD1 identical over 7 bases. This CDR3 has 15 amino acids. The V segment lost 4 bases and the J segment 3 bases; nucleotides outside the gene matches: 9. Germline CDR1 KGHSH, CDR2 LQKENI. The CDR3 spells CASSLTGQYYYEQYF. CDR3 sequence (DNA): TGTGCCAGCTCACTAACGGGACAGTACTACTACGAGCAGTACTTC.

J is TRBJ1-2 and V is TRBV29-1, with 8 bases aligning to TRBD1. Germline V CDR1 and CDR2: SQVTM, ANQGSEA. CDR3 length equals 15 residues. The ends lost 3 bases at V and 8 bases at J; junction bases unmatched: 14. The CDR3, as DNA: TGCAGCGTTGAGCGGTACCGGACAGGGAGGGACGGCTACACCTTC. Its protein is CSVERYRTGRDGYTF.

This chain connects TRBV11-2 to TRBJ2-7; 7 bases are shared with TRBD1. The germline V gene encodes CDR1 SGHAT and CDR2 FQNNGV. V lost 5 bases to trimming and J lost 2 bases; unmatched junction nucleotides: 9. The CDR3 covers 15 residues. CDR3 region: CASSPRTGGTYEQYF. DNA for the CDR3: TGTGCCAGCAGCCCCCGGACAGGCGGAACCTACGAGCAGTACTTC.

This clone appeared once. The rearrangement joins TRBV27 to TRBJ2-1; TRBD1 aligns across 7 bases. The V gene end was trimmed by 5 bases and the J gene end by 3 bases; junction bases not matched to a gene: 4. Germline CDR1 MNHEY, CDR2 SMNVEV (reference sequence). The CDR3 totals 14 residues. CDR3 region: CASSARDSYNEQFF. In nucleotides, the CDR3 is TGTGCCAGCAGTGCCCGGGACAGCTACAATGAGCAGTTCTTC.

The CDR3 region has the DNA TGTGCCAGCAGTAGGCTCGGGACAGGGGTGGATGGCTACACCTTC. It yields the protein CASSRLGTGVDGYTF. The J gene is TRBJ1-2, the V gene TRBV2, with 10 bases identical to TRBD1. The CDR3 runs to 15 residues. Germline V gives CDR1 SNHLY, CDR2 FYNNEI. Trimming took 5 bases from V and 6 from J; bases not matched to a gene: 9.

This chain uses TRBV5-8 with TRBJ2-2; D is possibly TRBD2 (6 bases). The V gene's germline CDR1 is SGHTS and CDR2 YDEGEE. The CDR3 is 15 amino acids. Trimming took off 2 bases at V and 5 bases at J, with 13 bases between the two ends. CDR3 DNA: TGTGCCAGCAGCTTCCGGGAGCTTATAACCGGGGAGCTGTTTTTT. This gives the protein CASSFRELITGELFF.

This chain links TRBV15 with TRBJ2-7, with D unclear. V lost 3 bases to trimming and J lost 4 bases, with 10 bases between them. Germline V gene sequence: CDR1 LNHNV, CDR2 YYDKDF (reference sequence). The CDR3 spans 13 residues. CDR3 sequence (DNA): TGTGCCACCAGCAGGAATTTGGAGTACGAGCAGTACGTC. This encodes CATSRNLEYEQYV.

This rearrangement joins TRBV2 to TRBJ2-5; TRBD2 aligns across 8 bases. The germline V gene encodes CDR1 SNHLY and CDR2 FYNNEI. Germline trimming cut 7 bases from V and 5 bases from J; bases unmatched to any gene: 6. The CDR3 runs 13 residues. The CDR3 loop reads CASMAGGRETQYF. The CDR3, as DNA: TGTGCCAGCATGGCGGGGGGTAGGGAGACCCAGTACTTC.